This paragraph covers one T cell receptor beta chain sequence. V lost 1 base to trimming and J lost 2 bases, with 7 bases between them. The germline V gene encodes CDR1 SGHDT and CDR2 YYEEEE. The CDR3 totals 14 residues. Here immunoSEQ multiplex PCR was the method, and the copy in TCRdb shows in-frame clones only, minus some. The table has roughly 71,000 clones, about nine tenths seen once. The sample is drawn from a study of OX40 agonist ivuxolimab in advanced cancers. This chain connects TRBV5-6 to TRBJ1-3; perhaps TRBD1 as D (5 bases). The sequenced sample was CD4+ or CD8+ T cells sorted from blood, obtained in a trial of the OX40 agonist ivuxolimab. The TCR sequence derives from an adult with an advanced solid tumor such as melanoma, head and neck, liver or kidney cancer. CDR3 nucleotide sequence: TGTGCCAGCAGCTTGAGGGGTACTGGAAACACCATATATTTT. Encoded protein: CASSLRGTGNTIYF. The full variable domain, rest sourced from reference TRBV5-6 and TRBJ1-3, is DAGVTQSPTHLIKTRGQQVTLRCSPKSGHDTVSWYQQALGQGPQFIFQYYEEEERQRGNFPDRFSGHQFPNYSSELNVNALLLGDSALYLCASSLRGTGNTIYFGEGSWLTVV.